The 18 T cell receptor beta chains below all came from one sample that was sequenced in a study of identical twins. TCRdb passed the 5' RACE reads through MiXCR, listing each CDR3 protein once. The sample includes around 530,000 distinct CDR3 sequences, about 15% of them seen just once. These data were also reused for a study on yellow fever vaccine responses in identical twins.

The specimen was CD4+ T cells sorted from blood. These receptors all stem from a woman younger than 35 in good health.

This clonotype was counted a few times. The rearrangement uses TRBV28 and TRBJ2-1, with D perhaps TRBD1 (6 bases). CDR1 and CDR2 (germline): MDHEN, SYDVKM. This CDR3 is 17 amino acids long. The germline V and J ends were trimmed by 7 bases and 0 bases, with 19 bases remaining between them. CDR3 sequence reads: CASTNWGRVSSYNEQFF. DNA for the CDR3: TGTGCCAGCACCAATTGGGGGCGGGTGAGCTCCTACAATGAGCAGTTCTTC.

This clonotype has more than one count but fewer than ten. The J gene is TRBJ1-2, the V gene TRBV2; D gene unclear. Trimming left V 4 bases short and J 6 bases short, with 15 bases between. Germline V CDR1 and CDR2: SNHLY, FYNNEI. The CDR3 length is 14 residues. This CDR3 is CASSVSGIPNGYTF. The CDR3 nucleotides are TGTGCCAGCAGTGTTTCAGGCATTCCTAATGGCTACACCTTC.

The gene calls are TRBV5-1 and TRBJ2-7; D is unclear. The germline V and J ends were trimmed by 1 base and 2 bases, with 7 bases remaining between them. The CDR3 runs to 13 residues. Germline V gene data show CDR1 as SGHRS and CDR2 as YFSETQ. CDR3 nucleotides: TGCGCCAGCAGCTTGAACAGCCCCTACGAGCAGTACTTC. Translated, it gives CASSLNSPYEQYF.

The chain carries TRBV29-1 and TRBJ2-3; D possibly corresponds to TRBD1 (5 bases). The CDR3 length is 13 residues. CDR1 is SQVTM, CDR2 ANQGSEA, per germline. Trimming removed 4 bases from V and 3 bases from J, with 11 bases in between. The CDR3 is CSVGAGLTDTQYF. DNA of the CDR3: TGCAGCGTTGGAGCAGGGTTGACAGATACGCAGTATTTT.

This clonotype was counted only a few times. This sequence joins TRBV9 and TRBJ2-2; D uncertain. The ends were cut back, 3 bases at V and 6 bases at J, with 9 bases in the middle. The CDR3 length is 13 residues. Germline loops: CDR1 SGDLS, CDR2 YYNGEE. The CDR3 DNA reads TGTGCCAGCAGCGAGCAGGTCTCCGGGGAGCTGTTTTTT. Encoded protein: CASSEQVSGELFF.

There are a few counts of this clonotype. The chain joins TRBV10-1 to TRBJ2-7, with 10 bases that match TRBD2. The CDR3 is made up of 16 amino acids. Germline CDR1 reads WNHNN; CDR2 reads SYGVQD (reference sequence). J was trimmed by 4 bases and V by 6 bases; bases with no gene match: 12. The CDR3 region is CASSELASGSWYEQYF. For the CDR3, the DNA is TGCGCCAGCAGCGAACTCGCTAGCGGGAGTTGGTACGAGCAGTACTTC.

In this sample, this clonotype turned up a few times. V is TRBV6-2 or TRBV6-3 and J is TRBJ2-1; 9 bases are shared with TRBD1. This CDR3 is 15 amino acids long. The germline V gene encodes CDR1 MNHEY and CDR2 SVGEGT. The V segment lost 6 bases and the J segment 5 bases; nucleotides outside the gene matches: 8. CDR3 sequence: CASSRWDRVDNEQFF. The CDR3 coding sequence is TGTGCCAGCAGCCGATGGGACAGGGTTGACAATGAGCAGTTCTTC.

This chain uses TRBV5-1 with TRBJ2-1, with a possible D match to TRBD1 (8 bases). Germline V lookup: CDR1 SGHRS, CDR2 YFSETQ. The CDR3 spans 17 residues. Trimming left V 4 bases short and J 4 bases short, with 21 bases between. The CDR3 region has the DNA TGCGCCAGCAGCCGTCCCGTAACAGGGGGGGGTTACAATGAGCAGTTCTTC. Protein product: CASSRPVTGGGYNEQFF.

The chain is built from TRBV20-1 and TRBJ2-1; the match to TRBD1 covers 7 bases. J gave up 1 base and V 6 bases, and 3 bases lay outside the gene matches. Looked up from germline, CDR1 is DFQATT and CDR2 is SNEGSKA (reference sequence). CDR3 length equals 13 residues. CDR3 in amino acids: CSAMTGSYNEQFF. CDR3 nucleotide sequence: TGCAGTGCAATGACAGGGTCCTACAATGAGCAGTTCTTC.

There are a few counts of this clonotype. Relative to the germline gene, one junction end is altered; a read error may explain this. This rearrangement joins TRBV3-1 to TRBJ2-1; D gene ambiguous. The germline CDR1 and CDR2 sequences are LGHDT and YNNKEL (reference sequence). CDR3 length: 13 residues. CDR3 DNA: TGTACCAGCAGCCAAGTCCAACGATCGGAGCAGTTCTTC. Its translation is CTSSQVQRSEQFF.

The chain employs TRBV24-1 and TRBJ2-1; TRBD1 aligns across 10 bases. V gave up 3 bases and J gave up 1 base; unmatched junction bases: 2. Germline CDR1 KGHDR, CDR2 SFDVKD. There are 16 residues in the CDR3. The CDR3 here is CATSDRTGGSYNEQFF. Here the CDR3 DNA reads TGTGCCACCAGTGATAGGACAGGGGGGTCCTACAATGAGCAGTTCTTC.

This sequence joins TRBV5-1 and TRBJ2-3, with no clear D. Germline CDR1 SGHRS, CDR2 YFSETQ. The CDR3 spans 13 residues. V was trimmed by 4 bases and J by 4 bases, leaving 10 bases between them. For the CDR3, the DNA is TGCGCCAGCAGCCTTGACCCCTCAGATACGCAGTATTTT. This gives the protein CASSLDPSDTQYF. Filled out from reference TRBV5-1 and TRBJ2-3, the complete variable domain reads KAGVTQTPRYLIKTRGQQVTLSCSPISGHRSVSWYQQTPGQGLQFLFEYFSETQRNKGNFPGRFSGRQFSNSRSEMNVSTLELGDSALYLCASSLDPSDTQYFGPGTRLTVL.

This clonotype occurred a few times. This rearrangement joins TRBV12-3 or TRBV12-4 to TRBJ2-2, with D possibly matching TRBD1 (5 bases). The CDR3 consists of 14 residues. Trimming removed 7 bases at V and 8 bases at J, with 17 bases between. The CDR3: CASITGPTVGELFF. CDR3 DNA sequence: TGTGCCAGCATTACAGGCCCGACCGTGGGGGAGCTGTTTTTT.

There are many counts of this clonotype. The chain joins TRBV5-1 to TRBJ2-1; D unresolved. Germline-derived CDR1 and CDR2 are SGHRS and YFSETQ. Between the trimmed V and J ends, which lost 0 bases and 0 bases, there was a span of 10 bases. This CDR3 is built from 16 residues. CDR3 nucleotide sequence: TGCGCCAGCAGCTTGGGTGGGGTGAGCTCCTACAATGAGCAGTTCTTC. This translates into CASSLGGVSSYNEQFF.

The chain carries TRBV28 and TRBJ1-1; D is unclear. Trimming removed 6 bases at V and 0 bases at J, with 8 bases between. CDR1 MDHEN and CDR2 SYDVKM come from the germline V gene. This CDR3 has 13 amino acids. Here the CDR3 DNA reads TGTGCCAGCAGACTATACTTGAACACTGAAGCTTTCTTT. Its translation is CASRLYLNTEAFF.

This clonotype appeared a few times. This chain connects TRBV28 to TRBJ1-6; no clear D. This CDR3 contains 13 residues. Trimming pared 5 bases from V and 12 bases from J, leaving 14 bases between. The germline gives CDR1 MDHEN, CDR2 SYDVKM. Here the CDR3 reads CASSEDGLGPLHF. The CDR3 nucleotides read TGTGCCAGCAGTGAGGACGGTCTCGGACCCCTCCACTTT.

This chain connects TRBV20-1 to TRBJ2-4; D is unclear. This CDR3 contains 13 residues. Germline V gene lookup returns CDR1 DFQATT and CDR2 SNEGSKA (reference sequence). V dropped 4 bases and J dropped 4 bases, with 11 bases sitting between them. CDR3 nucleotide sequence: TGCAGTGCTAAGCACCCAGGAAAAAACATTCAGTACTTC. Translating gives CSAKHPGKNIQYF.

The chain combines TRBV5-1 with TRBJ2-7; 8 bases are a match to TRBD1. Germline CDR1 and CDR2: SGHRS and YFSETQ. V shed 2 bases, J shed 3 bases, and the junction held 7 bases outside the gene matches. The CDR3 loop spans 15 amino acids. The CDR3 region has the DNA TGCGCCAGCAGCTTTTTACAGGGGGTTGGCTACGAGCAGTACGTC. As protein: CASSFLQGVGYEQYV.